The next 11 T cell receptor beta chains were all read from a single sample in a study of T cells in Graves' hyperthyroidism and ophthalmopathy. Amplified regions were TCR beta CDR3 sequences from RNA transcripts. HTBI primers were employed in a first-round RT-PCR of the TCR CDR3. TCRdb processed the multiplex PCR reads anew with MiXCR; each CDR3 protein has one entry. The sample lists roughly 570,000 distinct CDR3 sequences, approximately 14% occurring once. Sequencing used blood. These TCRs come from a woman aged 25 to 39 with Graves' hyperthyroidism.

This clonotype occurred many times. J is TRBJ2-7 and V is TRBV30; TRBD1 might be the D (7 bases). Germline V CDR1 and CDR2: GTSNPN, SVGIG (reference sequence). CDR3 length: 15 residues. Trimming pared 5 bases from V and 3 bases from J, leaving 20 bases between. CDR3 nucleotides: TGTGCCTGGTACGACGGCGGGACAGAAGACTACGAGCAGTACTTC. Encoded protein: CAWYDGGTEDYEQYF.

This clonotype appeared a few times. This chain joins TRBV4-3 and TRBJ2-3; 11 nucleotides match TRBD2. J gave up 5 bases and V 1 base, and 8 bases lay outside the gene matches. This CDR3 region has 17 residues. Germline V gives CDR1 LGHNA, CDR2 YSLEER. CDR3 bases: TGCGCCAGCAGCCAAGGAACTAGCGGGAGTAATGGAGATACGCAGTATTTT. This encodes CASSQGTSGSNGDTQYF.

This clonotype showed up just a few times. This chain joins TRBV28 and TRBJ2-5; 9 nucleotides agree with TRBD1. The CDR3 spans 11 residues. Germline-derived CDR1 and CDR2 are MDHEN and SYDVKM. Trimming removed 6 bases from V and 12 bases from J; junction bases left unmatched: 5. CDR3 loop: CASRLGDREYF. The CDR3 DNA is TGTGCCAGCAGGCTTGGGGACAGGGAGTACTTC.

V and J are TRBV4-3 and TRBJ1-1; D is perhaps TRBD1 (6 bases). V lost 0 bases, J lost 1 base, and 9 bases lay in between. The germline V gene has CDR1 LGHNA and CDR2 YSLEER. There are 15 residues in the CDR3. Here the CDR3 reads CASSQDPRGNTEAFF. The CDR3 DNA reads TGCGCCAGCAGCCAAGACCCCAGGGGGAACACTGAAGCTTTCTTT.

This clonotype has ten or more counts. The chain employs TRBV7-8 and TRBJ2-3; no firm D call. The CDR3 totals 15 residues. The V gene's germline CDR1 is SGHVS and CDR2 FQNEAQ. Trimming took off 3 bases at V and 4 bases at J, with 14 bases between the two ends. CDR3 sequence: CASSFVGSLPDTQYF. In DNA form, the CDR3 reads TGTGCCAGCAGCTTTGTGGGTTCTCTCCCAGATACGCAGTATTTT.

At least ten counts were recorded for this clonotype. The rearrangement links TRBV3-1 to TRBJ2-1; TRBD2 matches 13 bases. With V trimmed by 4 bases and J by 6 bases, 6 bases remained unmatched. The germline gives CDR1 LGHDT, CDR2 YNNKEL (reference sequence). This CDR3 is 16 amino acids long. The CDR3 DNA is TGTGCCAGCAGCCCCCGTGGACTAGCGGGAGCCAATGAGCAGTTCTTC. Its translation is CASSPRGLAGANEQFF.

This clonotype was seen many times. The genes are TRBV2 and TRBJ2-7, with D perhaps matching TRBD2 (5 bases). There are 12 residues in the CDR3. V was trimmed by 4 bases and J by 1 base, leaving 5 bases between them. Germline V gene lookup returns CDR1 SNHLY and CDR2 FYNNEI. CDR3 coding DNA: TGTGCCAGCAGTGGACTATCCTACGAGCAGTACTTC. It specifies CASSGLSYEQYF.

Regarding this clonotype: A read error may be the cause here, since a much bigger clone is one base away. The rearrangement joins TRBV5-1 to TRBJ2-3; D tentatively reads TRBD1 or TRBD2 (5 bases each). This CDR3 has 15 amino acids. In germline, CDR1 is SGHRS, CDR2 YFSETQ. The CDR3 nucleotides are TGCGCCAGCAGCTTGGGCGGATCTAGCACAGGTACGCAGTATTTT. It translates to CASSLGGSSTGTQYF.

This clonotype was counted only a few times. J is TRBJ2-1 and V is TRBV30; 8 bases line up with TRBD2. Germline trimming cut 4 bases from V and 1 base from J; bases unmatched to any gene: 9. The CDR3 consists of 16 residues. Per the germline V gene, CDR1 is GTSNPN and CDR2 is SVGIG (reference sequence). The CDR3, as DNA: TGTGCCTGGAATAGCGGGATCTTTAGATCCTACAATGAGCAGTTCTTC. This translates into CAWNSGIFRSYNEQFF.

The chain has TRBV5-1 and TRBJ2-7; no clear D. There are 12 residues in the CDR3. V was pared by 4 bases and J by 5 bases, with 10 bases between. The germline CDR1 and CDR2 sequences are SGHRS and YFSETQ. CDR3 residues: CASSPKDHEQYF. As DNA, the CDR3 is TGCGCCAGCAGCCCTAAGGACCACGAGCAGTACTTC. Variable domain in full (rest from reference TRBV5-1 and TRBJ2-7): KAGVTQTPRYLIKTRGQQVTLSCSPISGHRSVSWYQQTPGQGLQFLFEYFSETQRNKGNFPGRFSGRQFSNSRSEMNVSTLELGDSALYLCASSPKDHEQYFGPGTRLTVT.

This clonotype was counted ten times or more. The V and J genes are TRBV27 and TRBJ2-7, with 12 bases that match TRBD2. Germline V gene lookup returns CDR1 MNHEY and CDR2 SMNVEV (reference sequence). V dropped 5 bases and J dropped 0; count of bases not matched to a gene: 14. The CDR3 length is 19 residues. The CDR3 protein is CASSGQGTSGLTISYEQYF. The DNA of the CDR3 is TGTGCCAGCAGTGGACAAGGGACTAGCGGGCTTACTATCTCCTACGAGCAGTACTTC.